This TCR beta chain was observed in a study of CD8+CD57+ T cells in acquired aplastic anemia. Study details: DNA per sorted CD4+ or CD8+ sample ranged roughly 0.19 to 30 ug, averaging roughly 3.5 ug.

The CDR3 has 12 residues. Germline assignment: CDR1 DFQATT and CDR2 SNEGSKA (reference sequence). Trimming left V 0 bases short and J 3 bases short, with 6 bases between. This clonotype was picked up one time. Genomic DNA templated the TCR beta VDJ and CDR3 profiling. TCRdb fed the reads into MiXCR, producing one record per CDR3 protein. The sample holds over 150,000 distinct CDR3 sequences; roughly half are singletons and the top ten take roughly 15%. The receptor's source is a human donor in good health, serving as a control. J is TRBJ2-7 and V is TRBV20-1; D remains ambiguous. The sample consisted of sorted CD4+, CD8+, or CD8+CD57+ T cells (not recorded which) from PBMCs. CDR3 loop: CSAREGHYEQYF. The CDR3 DNA is TGCAGTGCTAGAGAGGGCCACTACGAGCAGTACTTC.